A selection of T cell receptor beta chains follows, all from one sample in a study of T cells in Graves' hyperthyroidism and ophthalmopathy. TCRdb ran MiXCR on the multiplex PCR reads and lists one entry per CDR3 protein. This table holds 600,000 to 700,000 distinct CDR3 sequences, 45% found once. Material for sequencing was peripheral blood or thyroid tissue (not recorded which). Source of these receptors: an adult man with Graves' disease, either hyperthyroidism or ophthalmopathy (not recorded which). Each CDR3 is given with its conserved first and last residue. Each record gives: D gene, V gene, J gene, clone size, CDR3 protein, CDR3 DNA. D genes are given only for firm matches. Some rows have no size entry. The others give once, few or many, or a class for an expanded clone.

D gene: -; V gene: TRBV2; J gene: TRBJ2-5; clone size: -; CDR3 protein: CASSVEPQETQYF; CDR3 DNA: TGTGCCAGCAGTGTAGAGCCCCAAGAGACCCAGTACTTC
D gene: TRBD1; V gene: TRBV9; J gene: TRBJ2-7; clone size: few; CDR3 protein: CASSAKVEQGQTYEQYF; CDR3 DNA: TGTGCCAGCAGCGCAAAGGTGGAACAGGGGCAGACCTACGAGCAGTACTTC
D gene: TRBD1; V gene: TRBV7-3; J gene: TRBJ2-7; clone size: -; CDR3 protein: CASSPRQGEQYF; CDR3 DNA: TGTGCCAGCAGCCCTAGACAGGGCGAGCAGTACTTC
D gene: -; V gene: TRBV10-3; J gene: TRBJ1-5; clone size: many; CDR3 protein: CAVGGISNQPQHF; CDR3 DNA: TGTGCCGTCGGGGGGATAAGCAATCAGCCCCAGCATTTT
D gene: -; V gene: TRBV20-1; J gene: TRBJ1-4; clone size: -; CDR3 protein: CSARDPSKDNEKLFF; CDR3 DNA: TGCAGTGCTAGAGATCCTAGCAAGGATAATGAAAAACTGTTTTTT
D gene: TRBD1; V gene: TRBV7-9; J gene: TRBJ2-7; clone size: many; CDR3 protein: CASSRTGREQYF; CDR3 DNA: TGTGCCAGCAGCCGGACAGGGCGCGAGCAGTACTTC
D gene: -; V gene: TRBV10-2; J gene: TRBJ1-2; clone size: many; CDR3 protein: CASTGILVRRGYTF; CDR3 DNA: TGCGCCAGCACAGGGATCCTGGTCAGGCGTGGCTACACCTTC
D gene: TRBD1; V gene: TRBV15; J gene: TRBJ2-5; clone size: once; CDR3 protein: CATSRQQGAQYF; CDR3 DNA: TGTGCCACCAGCAGGCAACAGGGGGCCCAGTACTTC
D gene: -; V gene: TRBV29-1; J gene: TRBJ1-4; clone size: many; CDR3 protein: CSVEDRGREKLFF; CDR3 DNA: TGCAGCGTTGAAGACCGGGGCCGAGAAAAACTGTTTTTT
D gene: -; V gene: TRBV11-2; J gene: TRBJ1-2; clone size: -; CDR3 protein: CASSTNQLNYGYTF; CDR3 DNA: TGTGCCAGCAGCACGAACCAGCTTAACTATGGCTACACCTTC
D gene: -; V gene: TRBV7-9; J gene: TRBJ1-4; clone size: many; CDR3 protein: CASSLPGATNEKLFF; CDR3 DNA: TGTGCCAGCAGTTTACCGGGCGCAACTAATGAAAAACTGTTTTTT
D gene: -; V gene: TRBV25-1; J gene: TRBJ2-6; clone size: -; CDR3 protein: CASSARDRRGPGANVLTF; CDR3 DNA: TGTGCCAGCAGTGCTAGAGATAGAAGGGGACCTGGGGCCAACGTCCTGACTTTC
D gene: TRBD1; V gene: TRBV28; J gene: TRBJ1-1; clone size: -; CDR3 protein: CASSPGTASNTEAFF; CDR3 DNA: TGTGCCAGCAGTCCTGGGACAGCTTCGAACACTGAAGCTTTCTTT
D gene: -; V gene: TRBV28; J gene: TRBJ1-5; clone size: many; CDR3 protein: CASSLRINQPQHF; CDR3 DNA: TGTGCCAGCAGTTTGCGCATCAATCAGCCCCAGCATTTT
D gene: TRBD2; V gene: TRBV2; J gene: TRBJ2-5; clone size: -; CDR3 protein: CASSRETALAGDQETQYF; CDR3 DNA: TGTGCCAGCAGTCGGGAGACAGCACTAGCGGGGGATCAAGAGACCCAGTACTTC
D gene: -; V gene: TRBV19; J gene: TRBJ1-5; clone size: many; CDR3 protein: CASSIAPGQPQHF; CDR3 DNA: TGTGCCAGTAGTATAGCCCCTGGGCAGCCCCAGCATTTT
D gene: TRBD1; V gene: TRBV6-5; J gene: TRBJ1-5; clone size: -; CDR3 protein: CASSRSRTGGDRPQHF; CDR3 DNA: TGTGCCAGCAGTCGATCCCGGACAGGGGGGGACAGGCCCCAGCATTTT
D gene: TRBD2; V gene: TRBV19; J gene: TRBJ2-5; clone size: -; CDR3 protein: CASSWGSGGQETQYF; CDR3 DNA: TGTGCCAGTAGTTGGGGTAGCGGGGGTCAAGAGACCCAGTACTTC
D gene: TRBD1; V gene: TRBV7-9; J gene: TRBJ2-5; clone size: -; CDR3 protein: CACSLDRGETQYF; CDR3 DNA: TGTGCCTGCAGCCTAGACAGGGGGGAGACCCAGTACTTC
D gene: -; V gene: TRBV6-5; J gene: TRBJ1-6; clone size: -; CDR3 protein: CASGYLRVSPLHF; CDR3 DNA: TGTGCCAGCGGCTACCTGCGGGTTTCACCCCTCCACTTT